The T cell receptor beta chain described here comes from a study of regulatory T cells in long-lasting Graves disease. Findings and limits, study-wide: Whereas new patients shared 900 to 1,000 public clonotypes, persistent patients shared more, at about 2,500.

Relying on iRepertoire HTBI primers and Arm-PCR of CDR3 regions, the team built TCR beta libraries. TCRdb re-derived calls from the multiplex PCR reads in MiXCR, one entry per CDR3 protein. Of under 700,000 distinct CDR3 sequences detected, roughly a sixth appear once; the ten largest clones hold roughly 25%. From germline, CDR1 is MNHEY and CDR2 SMNVEV (reference sequence). V lost 9 bases, J lost 5 bases, and 17 bases lay in between. This CDR3 has 13 amino acids. This clonotype was seen repeatedly, ten times or more. Its antigen remains unknown. Time point: newly diagnosed GD, antithyroid drugs for less than 3 months. Isolated PBMC RNA provided the starting material for the TCR library. The sample also formed part of further work on T cells in Graves' hyperthyroidism and ophthalmopathy. That study reports: Blood also showed most of the thyroid clonotypes that were expanded above 0.001.

The material sequenced was peripheral blood mononuclear cells (PBMCs), taken at new diagnosis, from a patient treated with antithyroid drugs. The receptor's source is a woman aged 40 to 65 with Graves disease. The gene calls are TRBV27 and TRBJ2-7; tentative D call: TRBD2 (7 bases). The CDR3: CASTGGSGNEQYF. In DNA form, the CDR3 reads TGTGCCAGTACGGGGGGCTCAGGGAACGAGCAGTACTTC.